The 2 T cell receptor beta chains below come from one sample, sequenced in a study of early T cells in non-severe SARS-CoV-2 infection. MiXCR, run by TCRdb on the 5' RACE reads, gives a single entry per CDR3 protein. The profile shows around 82,000 distinct CDR3 sequences, about 15% of them singletons. What was sequenced was whole blood. Receptor source: an adult who was a healthcare worker with PCR-confirmed SARS-CoV-2 infection or an uninfected control (not recorded which).

V usage is TRBV20-1 and J usage is TRBJ2-3; TRBD2 aligns across 9 bases. Losses at the gene ends were 3 bases for V and 2 bases for J; bases not matched to a gene: 6. The CDR3 loop spans 15 amino acids. Per the germline V gene, CDR1 is DFQATT and CDR2 is SNEGSKA (reference sequence). CDR3 in amino acids: CSASSAGGNTDTQYF. Here the CDR3 DNA reads TGCAGTGCTAGTTCGGCGGGGGGGAACACAGATACGCAGTATTTT.

This clonotype was counted only a few times. The chain carries TRBV6-1 and TRBJ2-7; TRBD1 aligns across 8 bases. The V gene end was trimmed by 7 bases and the J gene end by 1 base; junction bases not matched to a gene: 12. The CDR3 extends over 16 amino acids. Germline V lookup: CDR1 MNHNS, CDR2 SASEGT. The CDR3 here is CASTLGGTGLSYEQYV. The DNA for the CDR3 is TGTGCCAGCACCCTGGGTGGGACAGGCCTATCCTACGAGCAGTACGTC.